Given below is one T cell receptor beta chain in context. Its antigen remains unidentified. The junction and the germline gene differ at one end; a read error may be behind it. TCRdb re-analysed the PCR reads in MiXCR, keeping a single row per CDR3 protein. The repertoire includes about 500,000 distinct CDR3 sequences, around a fifth of them detected once, and about 0.78% sits in the top ten. This CDR3 comprises 17 residues. CDR1 is MGHRA, CDR2 YSYEKL, per germline. The source of the sample is a study of molecular identifiers for immune sequencing clone quantification. Study outcomes and limitations: Identical barcode-sharing TCR molecules could lead to underestimated sizes for highly expanded clones.

Input material: naive CD8+ T cells from blood, with Jurkat cell RNA spiked in. Subset described: FACS-sorted CD8+CD4-CCR7+CD45RA+ naive T cells. J is TRBJ2-3 and V is TRBV4-1; TRBD2 matches at 9 bases. This clonotype was sampled from a human donor in good health. Some libraries in this study had Jurkat cell RNA spiked in. The chain's CDR3 is CASNQRLAGVGADTQYF. In DNA, the CDR3 is TGCGCCAGCAACCAACGGTTAGCGGGAGTAGGTGCAGATACGCAGTATTTT.